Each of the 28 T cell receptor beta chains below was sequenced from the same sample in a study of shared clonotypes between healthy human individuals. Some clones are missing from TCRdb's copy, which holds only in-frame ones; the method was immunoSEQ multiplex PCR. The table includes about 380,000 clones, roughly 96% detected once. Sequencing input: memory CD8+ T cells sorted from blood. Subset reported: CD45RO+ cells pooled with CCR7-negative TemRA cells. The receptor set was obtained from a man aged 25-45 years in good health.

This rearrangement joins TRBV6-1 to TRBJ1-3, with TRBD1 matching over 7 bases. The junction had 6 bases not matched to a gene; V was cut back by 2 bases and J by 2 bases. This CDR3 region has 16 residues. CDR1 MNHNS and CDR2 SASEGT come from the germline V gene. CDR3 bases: TGTGCCAGCAGTGAAAGGTGGCAGGGGGCTGGAAACACCATATATTTT. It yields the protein CASSERWQGAGNTIYF.

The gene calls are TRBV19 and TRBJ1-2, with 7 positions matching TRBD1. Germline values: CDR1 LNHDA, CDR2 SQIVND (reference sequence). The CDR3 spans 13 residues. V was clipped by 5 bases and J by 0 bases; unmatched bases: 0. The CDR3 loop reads CASSGTANYGYTF. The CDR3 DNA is TGTGCCAGTAGTGGGACAGCTAACTATGGCTACACCTTC. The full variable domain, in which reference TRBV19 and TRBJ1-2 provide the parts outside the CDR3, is DGGITQSPKYLFRKEGQNVTLSCEQNLNHDAMYWYRQDPGQGLRLIYYSQIVNDFQKGDIAEGYSVSREKKESFPLTVTSAQKNPTAFYLCASSGTANYGYTFGSGTRLTVV.

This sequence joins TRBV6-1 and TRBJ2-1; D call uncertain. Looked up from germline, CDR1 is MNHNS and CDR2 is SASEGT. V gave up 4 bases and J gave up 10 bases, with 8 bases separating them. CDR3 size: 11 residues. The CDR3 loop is CASSGNTEQFF. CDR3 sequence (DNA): TGTGCCAGCAGTGGAAATACCGAGCAGTTCTTC.

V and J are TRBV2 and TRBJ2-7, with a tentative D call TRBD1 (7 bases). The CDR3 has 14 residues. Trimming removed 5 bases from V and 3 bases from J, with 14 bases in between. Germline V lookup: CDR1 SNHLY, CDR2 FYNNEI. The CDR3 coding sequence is TGTGCCAGCAGTACTTACAGGGGAGGCTACGAGCAGTACTTC. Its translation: CASSTYRGGYEQYF.

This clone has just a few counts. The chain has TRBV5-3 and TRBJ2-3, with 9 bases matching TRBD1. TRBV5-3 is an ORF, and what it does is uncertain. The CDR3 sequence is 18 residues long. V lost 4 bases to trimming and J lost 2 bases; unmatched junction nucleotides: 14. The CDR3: CARSHDRGKLRDTDTQYF. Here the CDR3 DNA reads TGTGCCAGAAGCCACGACAGGGGGAAACTTCGAGACACAGATACGCAGTATTTT.

CDR3 in amino acids: CASTLSNRGGYTF. CDR3 coding DNA: TGTGCCAGCACCCTCTCAAACAGGGGGGGCTACACCTTC. V and J are TRBV28 and TRBJ1-2, with 8 bases that match TRBD1. The CDR3 is made up of 13 amino acids. The junction had 9 bases not matched to a gene; V was cut back by 7 bases and J by 8 bases. Germline-derived CDR1 and CDR2 are MDHEN and SYDVKM.

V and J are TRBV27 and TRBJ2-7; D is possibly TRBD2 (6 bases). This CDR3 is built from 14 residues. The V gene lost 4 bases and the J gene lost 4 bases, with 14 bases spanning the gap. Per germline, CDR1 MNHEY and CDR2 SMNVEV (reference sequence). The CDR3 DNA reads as TGTGCCAGCAGTTCGCTAGCGACGGTTTACGAGCAGTACTTC. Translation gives CASSSLATVYEQYF.

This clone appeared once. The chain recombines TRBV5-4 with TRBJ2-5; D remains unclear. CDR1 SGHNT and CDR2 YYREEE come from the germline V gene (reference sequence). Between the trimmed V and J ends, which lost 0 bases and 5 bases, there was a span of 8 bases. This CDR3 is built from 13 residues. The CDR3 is CASSLVGGETQYF. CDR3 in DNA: TGTGCCAGCAGCTTGGTGGGTGGGGAGACCCAGTACTTC.

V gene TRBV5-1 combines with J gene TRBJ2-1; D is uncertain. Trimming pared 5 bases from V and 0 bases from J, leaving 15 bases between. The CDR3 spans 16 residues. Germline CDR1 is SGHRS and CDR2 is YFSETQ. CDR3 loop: CASRDYPESSYNEQFF. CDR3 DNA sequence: TGCGCCAGCAGGGATTACCCGGAGAGCTCCTACAATGAGCAGTTCTTC. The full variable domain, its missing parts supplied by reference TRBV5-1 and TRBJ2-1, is KAGVTQTPRYLIKTRGQQVTLSCSPISGHRSVSWYQQTPGQGLQFLFEYFSETQRNKGNFPGRFSGRQFSNSRSEMNVSTLELGDSALYLCASRDYPESSYNEQFFGPGTRLTVL.

The CDR3 DNA reads TGCAGCGGGGGACAGTACAACAATGAGCAGTTCTTC. This sequence encodes CSGGQYNNEQFF. The chain is built from TRBV29-1 and TRBJ2-1, with 7 bases identical to TRBD1. V was pared by 7 bases and J by 5 bases, with 5 bases of the junction left unmatched. CDR3 length: 12 amino acids. Germline V CDR1 and CDR2: SQVTM, ANQGSEA.

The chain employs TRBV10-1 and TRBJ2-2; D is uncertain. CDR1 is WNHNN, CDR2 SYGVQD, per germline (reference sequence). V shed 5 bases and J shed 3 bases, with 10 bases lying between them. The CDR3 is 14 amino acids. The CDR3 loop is CASSFLQHTGELFF. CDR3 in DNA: TGCGCCAGCAGTTTCCTACAGCACACCGGGGAGCTGTTTTTT.

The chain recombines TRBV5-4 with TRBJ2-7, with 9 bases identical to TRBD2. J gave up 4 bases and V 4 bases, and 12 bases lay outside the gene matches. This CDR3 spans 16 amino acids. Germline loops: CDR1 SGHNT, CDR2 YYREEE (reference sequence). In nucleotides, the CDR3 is TGTGCCAGCAGCCCTGAATCCGGGACTAGCAGATACGAGCAGTACTTC. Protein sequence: CASSPESGTSRYEQYF.

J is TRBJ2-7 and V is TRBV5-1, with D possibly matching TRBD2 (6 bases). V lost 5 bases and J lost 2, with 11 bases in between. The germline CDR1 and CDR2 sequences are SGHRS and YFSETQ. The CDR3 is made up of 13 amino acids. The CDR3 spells CASRGGNTYEQYF. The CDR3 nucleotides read TGCGCCAGCAGGGGCGGGAATACCTACGAGCAGTACTTC.

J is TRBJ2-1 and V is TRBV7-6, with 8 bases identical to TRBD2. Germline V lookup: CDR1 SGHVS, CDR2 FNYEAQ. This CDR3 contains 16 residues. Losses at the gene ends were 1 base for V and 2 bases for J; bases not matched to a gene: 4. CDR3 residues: CASSLDGRGAYNEQFF. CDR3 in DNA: TGTGCCAGCAGCTTAGACGGGAGGGGAGCCTACAATGAGCAGTTCTTC.

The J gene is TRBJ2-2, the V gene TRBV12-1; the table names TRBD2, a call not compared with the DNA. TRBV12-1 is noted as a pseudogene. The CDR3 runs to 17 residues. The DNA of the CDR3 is TGTGCCAGCAGCTTTGATTTTGGGACTTACCACACCGGGGAGCTGTTTTTT. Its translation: CASSFDFGTYHTGELFF.

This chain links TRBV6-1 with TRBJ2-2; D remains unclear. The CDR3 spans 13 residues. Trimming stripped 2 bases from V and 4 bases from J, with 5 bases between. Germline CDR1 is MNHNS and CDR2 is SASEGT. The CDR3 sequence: CASSELSTGELFF. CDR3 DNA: TGTGCCAGCAGTGAATTATCCACCGGGGAGCTGTTTTTT.

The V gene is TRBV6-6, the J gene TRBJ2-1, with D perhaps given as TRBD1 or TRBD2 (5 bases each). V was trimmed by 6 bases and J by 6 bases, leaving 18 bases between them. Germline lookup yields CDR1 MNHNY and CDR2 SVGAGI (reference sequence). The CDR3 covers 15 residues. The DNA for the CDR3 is TGTGCCAGCAGACCTACCGGGACCGCTTTCAATGAGCAGTTCTTC. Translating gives CASRPTGTAFNEQFF.

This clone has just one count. The CDR3 protein is CASSGTPNTGELFF. CDR3 coding DNA: TGCGCCAGTTCCGGGACCCCGAACACCGGGGAGCTGTTTTTT. The V call is TRBV5-1, the J call TRBJ2-2; the D call may be TRBD1 or TRBD2 (5 bases each). This CDR3 has 14 amino acids. The V gene lost 8 bases and the J gene lost 0 bases, with 11 bases spanning the gap. Looked up from germline, CDR1 is SGHRS and CDR2 is YFSETQ.

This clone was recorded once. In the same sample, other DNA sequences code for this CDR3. CDR3 sequence (DNA): TGCGCCAGCAGCTTGGGCGGCTCTGGGGCCAACGTCCTGACTTTC. Protein sequence: CASSLGGSGANVLTF. The genes are TRBV5-1 and TRBJ2-6, with D unresolved. Germline lookup yields CDR1 SGHRS and CDR2 YFSETQ. Trimming removed 0 bases from V and 0 bases from J, with 4 bases in between. This CDR3 is 15 amino acids long. The whole variable domain, filled in from reference TRBV5-1 and TRBJ2-6, reads KAGVTQTPRYLIKTRGQQVTLSCSPISGHRSVSWYQQTPGQGLQFLFEYFSETQRNKGNFPGRFSGRQFSNSRSEMNVSTLELGDSALYLCASSLGGSGANVLTFGAGSRLTVL.

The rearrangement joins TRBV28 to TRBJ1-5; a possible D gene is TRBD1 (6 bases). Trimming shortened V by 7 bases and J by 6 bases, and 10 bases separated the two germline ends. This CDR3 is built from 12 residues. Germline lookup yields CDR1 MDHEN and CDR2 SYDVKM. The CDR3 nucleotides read TGTGCCAGCAACAGGGTGCCTCAGCCCCAGCATTTT. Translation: CASNRVPQPQHF.

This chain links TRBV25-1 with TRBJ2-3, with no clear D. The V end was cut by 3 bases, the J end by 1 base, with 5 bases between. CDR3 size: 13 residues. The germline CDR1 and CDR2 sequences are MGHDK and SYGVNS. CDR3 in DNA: TGTGCCAGCAGTGACGGCGGCACAGATACGCAGTATTTT. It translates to CASSDGGTDTQYF.

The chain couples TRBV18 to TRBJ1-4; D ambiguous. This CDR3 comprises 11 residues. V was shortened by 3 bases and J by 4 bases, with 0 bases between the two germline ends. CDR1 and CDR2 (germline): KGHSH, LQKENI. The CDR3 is CASSPNEKLFF. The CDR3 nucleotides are TGTGCCAGCTCACCTAATGAAAAACTGTTTTTT.

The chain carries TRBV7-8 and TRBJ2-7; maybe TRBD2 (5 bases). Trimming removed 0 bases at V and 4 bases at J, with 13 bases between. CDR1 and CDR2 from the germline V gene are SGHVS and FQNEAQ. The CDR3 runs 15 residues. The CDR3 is CASSLAVWSGYEQYF. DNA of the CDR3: TGTGCCAGCAGCTTAGCGGTGTGGTCGGGGTACGAGCAGTACTTC. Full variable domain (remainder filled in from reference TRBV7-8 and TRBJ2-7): GAGVSQSPRYKVAKRGQDVALRCDPISGHVSLFWYQQALGQGPEFLTYFQNEAQLDKSGLPSDRFFAERPEGSVSTLKIQRTQQEDSAVYLCASSLAVWSGYEQYFGPGTRLTVT.

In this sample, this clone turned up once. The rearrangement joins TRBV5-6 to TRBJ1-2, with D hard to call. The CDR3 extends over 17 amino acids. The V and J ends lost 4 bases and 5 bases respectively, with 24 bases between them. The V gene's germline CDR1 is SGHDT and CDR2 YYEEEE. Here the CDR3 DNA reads TGTGCCAGCAGCCTCCACATCGGAGTAAGCCCTCTTTATGGCTACACCTTC. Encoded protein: CASSLHIGVSPLYGYTF.

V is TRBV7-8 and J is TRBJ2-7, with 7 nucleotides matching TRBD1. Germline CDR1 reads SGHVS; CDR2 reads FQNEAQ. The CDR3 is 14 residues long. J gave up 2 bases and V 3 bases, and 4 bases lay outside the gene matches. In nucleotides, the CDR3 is TGTGCCAGCAGCTTGGGGACAGCCACCTACGAGCAGTACTTC. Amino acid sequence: CASSLGTATYEQYF.

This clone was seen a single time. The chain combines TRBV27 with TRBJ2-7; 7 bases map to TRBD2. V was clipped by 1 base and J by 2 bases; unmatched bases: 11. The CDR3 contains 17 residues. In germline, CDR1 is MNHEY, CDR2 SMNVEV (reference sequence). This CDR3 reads CASSLWGGTGGPYEQYF. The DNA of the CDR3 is TGTGCCAGCAGTTTATGGGGGGGAACAGGAGGTCCCTACGAGCAGTACTTC.

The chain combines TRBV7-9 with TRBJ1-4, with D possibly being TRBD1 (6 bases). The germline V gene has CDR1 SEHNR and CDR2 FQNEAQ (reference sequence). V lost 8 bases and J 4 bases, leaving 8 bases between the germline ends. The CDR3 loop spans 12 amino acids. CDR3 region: CASRQDNEKLFF. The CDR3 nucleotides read TGTGCCAGCCGACAGGATAATGAAAAACTGTTTTTT.

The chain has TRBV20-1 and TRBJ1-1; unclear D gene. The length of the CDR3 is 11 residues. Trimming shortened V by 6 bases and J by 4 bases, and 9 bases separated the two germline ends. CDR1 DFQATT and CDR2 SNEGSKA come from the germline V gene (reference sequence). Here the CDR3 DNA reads TGCAGTGCCCGAGACGGCACTGAAGCTTTCTTT. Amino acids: CSARDGTEAFF.